Listed below are T cell receptor beta chains from one sample, sequenced in a study of blood T cells in healthy people across ages. TCRdb called the 5' RACE reads again in MiXCR, with one record for every CDR3 protein. Here the sample spans nearly 800,000 distinct CDR3 sequences, around three fifths being singletons. The sample taken for sequencing was blood. The source is a man aged 35 to 55 in good health. CDR3s include the opening cysteine and the closing phenylalanine or tryptophan. The D gene is left open where the match is weak. Rows give clone size only sometimes, using once, few, many, or a class for an expanded clone.

V gene,D gene,clone size,J gene,CDR3 protein,CDR3 DNA
TRBV6-6,TRBD2,NA,TRBJ2-1,CASSYLASGGMDEQFF,TGTGCCAGCAGTTACTTGGCTAGCGGGGGCATGGATGAGCAGTTCTTC
TRBV12-3/TRBV12-4,NA,NA,TRBJ2-7,CASSFTDEQYF,TGTGCCAGCAGTTTTACCGACGAGCAGTACTTC
TRBV6-4,TRBD2,NA,TRBJ2-1,CASSDLAGAPYNEQFF,TGTGCCAGCAGCGACCTAGCGGGGGCCCCCTACAATGAGCAGTTCTTC
TRBV4-2,TRBD2,NA,TRBJ2-1,CASSQERIAGGLNEQFF,TGTGCCAGCAGCCAAGAACGGATAGCGGGAGGTTTAAATGAGCAGTTCTTC
TRBV3-1,NA,few,TRBJ1-2,CASSRGPEVTNYGYTF,TGTGCCAGCAGCCGCGGACCCGAGGTTACTAACTATGGCTACACCTTC
TRBV12-3/TRBV12-4,NA,NA,TRBJ2-1,CASSFSGSLYNEQFF,TGTGCCAGCAGTTTTTCGGGGAGCCTCTACAATGAGCAGTTCTTC
TRBV20-1,NA,NA,TRBJ2-1,CSARDWAGPRDEQFF,TGCAGTGCTAGAGATTGGGCAGGCCCCAGGGATGAGCAGTTCTTC
TRBV5-1,TRBD2,NA,TRBJ2-4,CASSWTHLADSLYF,TGCGCCAGCAGCTGGACACACCTAGCGGACTCGTTGTACTTC
TRBV12-3/TRBV12-4,TRBD1,few,TRBJ2-3,CATAADRVGADTQYF,TGTGCCACCGCGGCTGACAGGGTCGGAGCAGATACGCAGTATTTT
TRBV20-1,TRBD1,NA,TRBJ2-3,CSARDPTGGSDTQYF,TGCAGTGCTAGAGATCCAACAGGGGGTTCAGATACGCAGTATTTT
TRBV7-2,NA,NA,TRBJ2-1,CASSLVLSGNEQFF,TGTGCCAGCAGCTTAGTACTTAGCGGCAATGAGCAGTTCTTC
TRBV4-2,NA,NA,TRBJ2-3,CASSPSATGSGDTQYF,TGTGCCAGCAGCCCCTCCGCGACCGGGTCAGGGGATACGCAGTATTTT
TRBV5-1,NA,NA,TRBJ2-1,CASSLISLRQETQFF,TGCGCCAGCAGCTTGATTTCTCTGCGTCAAGAGACCCAGTTCTTC
TRBV4-3,NA,NA,TRBJ2-6,CASSSRQGANVLTF,TGCGCCAGCAGCTCACGACAGGGGGCCAACGTCCTGACTTTC
TRBV5-1,NA,NA,TRBJ1-4,CASSLVGTTNEKLFF,TGCGCCAGCAGCTTGGTGGGGACAACTAATGAAAAACTGTTTTTT
TRBV3-1,NA,few,TRBJ2-3,CASSQFREGPDTQYF,TGTGCCAGCAGCCAATTTAGGGAAGGACCAGATACGCAGTATTTT
TRBV10-3,NA,NA,TRBJ1-6,CAIKDTPNNSPLHF,TGTGCCATCAAAGACACTCCTAATAATTCACCCCTCCACTTT
TRBV11-2,NA,NA,TRBJ2-5,CASSLDRGRGPYF,TGTGCCAGCAGCTTAGATAGGGGCAGAGGACCGTACTTC
TRBV4-3,NA,NA,TRBJ2-1,CASSQGGTVNNEQFF,TGCGCCAGCAGCCAAGGCGGGACAGTCAATAATGAGCAGTTCTTC
TRBV5-6,NA,NA,TRBJ2-3,CASSPGPGHWVTDTQYF,TGTGCCAGCAGCCCAGGGCCGGGACACTGGGTCACAGATACGCAGTATTTT
TRBV10-3,TRBD2,NA,TRBJ2-5,CAISPGTSGREETQYF,TGTGCCATCAGTCCCGGGACTAGCGGGAGAGAGGAGACCCAGTACTTC
TRBV5-5,TRBD1,NA,TRBJ2-1,CASSRSDRGSYNEQFF,TGTGCCAGCAGCCGGTCAGACAGGGGCTCCTACAATGAGCAGTTCTTC
TRBV5-1,TRBD1,NA,TRBJ2-6,CASSRPALTGTSGANVLTF,TGCGCCAGCAGCCGCCCCGCCCTGACAGGGACCTCTGGGGCCAACGTCCTGACTTTC
TRBV4-3,NA,NA,TRBJ2-7,CASSQDGSEQGYEQYF,TGCGCCAGCAGCCAAGATGGGTCGGAACAGGGCTACGAGCAGTACTTC
TRBV15,TRBD2,once,TRBJ2-7,CATSRGTSGPYEQYF,TGTGCCACCAGCAGAGGGACTAGCGGGCCCTACGAGCAGTACTTC
TRBV3-1,NA,many,TRBJ1-1,CASSYRRGNTEAFF,TGTGCCAGCAGCTATCGACGGGGGAACACTGAAGCTTTCTTT
TRBV20-1,TRBD1,NA,TRBJ1-2,CSARDSRGRDGYTF,TGCAGTGCTAGAGATTCCAGGGGGCGCGATGGCTACACCTTC
TRBV5-1,NA,few,TRBJ2-7,CASSLWATGQGRSYEQYF,TGCGCCAGCAGCTTGTGGGCCACAGGGCAGGGACGGAGCTACGAGCAGTACTTC
TRBV6-6,NA,once,TRBJ2-5,CASGSGHQETQYF,TGTGCCAGCGGAAGCGGACACCAAGAGACCCAGTACTTC
TRBV12-3/TRBV12-4,NA,NA,TRBJ2-1,CASSLSRPYNEQFF,TGTGCCAGCAGTTTATCAAGGCCTTACAATGAGCAGTTCTTC
TRBV7-9,NA,NA,TRBJ1-6,CASSLGTHSPLHF,TGTGCCAGCAGCTTAGGCACCCATTCACCCCTCCACTTT
TRBV29-1,NA,NA,TRBJ2-5,CSVEPLETQYF,TGCAGCGTTGAGCCTCTGGAGACCCAGTACTTC
TRBV5-1,NA,few,TRBJ2-3,CASSLAGQDTQYF,TGCGCCAGCAGCTTGGCAGGTCAGGATACGCAGTATTTT
TRBV20-1,TRBD1,NA,TRBJ2-7,CSAKGQGPYEQYF,TGCAGTGCTAAAGGACAGGGACCCTACGAGCAGTACTTC
TRBV20-1,NA,NA,TRBJ2-7,CSAQQHPYEQYF,TGCAGTGCCCAGCAGCATCCGTACGAGCAGTACTTC
TRBV3-1,NA,NA,TRBJ2-7,CASSQDGRGGVTYEQYF,TGTGCCAGCAGCCAAGACGGGAGAGGGGGGGTAACCTACGAGCAGTACTTC